One sample yielded the 25 T cell receptor beta chains listed below, sequenced in a study of cytomegalovirus exposure and HLA in healthy donors. The PCR used 60 Vbeta and 13 Jbeta primers. The method was immunoSEQ multiplex PCR; TCRdb's version includes in-frame clones alone and lacks a portion of them. Of some 110,000 clones in the sample, less than 85% were seen once. Sequenced material: PBMCs. The receptors shown here come from a man aged 45-60 years in good health and CMV-seropositive.

This chain uses TRBV18 with TRBJ1-1; weak D call: TRBD1 (6 bases). CDR1 and CDR2 (germline): KGHSH, LQKENI. The CDR3 spans 16 residues. Trimming cost V 0 bases and J 3 bases, with 14 bases left between them. CDR3 in DNA: TGTGCCAGCTCACCACCCATGCCCGAGGGGGACACTGAAGCTTTCTTT. It codes for CASSPPMPEGDTEAFF.

The table lists this clone with a count of one. The chain combines TRBV10-3 with TRBJ2-2; D gene uncertain. Trimming took 6 bases from V and 1 from J, leaving 12 bases between them. The CDR3 is 15 amino acids. The germline V gene encodes CDR1 ENHRY and CDR2 SYGVKD. The CDR3 is CAIRSGNLNTGELFF. CDR3 nucleotides: TGTGCCATCAGGTCCGGTAACCTGAACACCGGGGAGCTGTTTTTT.

This chain connects TRBV5-4 to TRBJ1-4, with D uncertain. The CDR3 is 12 amino acids. Germline-derived CDR1 and CDR2 are SGHNT and YYREEE (reference sequence). V lost 2 bases and J lost 11, with 10 bases in between. The CDR3 here is CASSLRTEKLFF. CDR3 nucleotides: TGTGCCAGCAGCTTACGAACCGAGAAACTGTTTTTT. Variable domain in full (rest from reference TRBV5-4 and TRBJ1-4): ETGVTQSPTHLIKTRGQQVTLRCSSQSGHNTVSWYQQALGQGPQFIFQYYREEENGRGNFPPRFSGLQFPNYSSELNVNALELDDSALYLCASSLRTEKLFFGSGTQLSVL.

The V call is TRBV5-6, the J call TRBJ1-3; D not resolved. The CDR3 covers 14 residues. Germline V gives CDR1 SGHDT, CDR2 YYEEEE. With 0 bases removed from V and 0 bases from J, the gap between germline ends came to 4 bases. The CDR3 sequence is CASSLGLSGNTIYF. The DNA of the CDR3 is TGTGCCAGCAGCTTGGGGCTCTCTGGAAACACCATATATTTT. Looking up the rest from reference TRBV5-6 and TRBJ1-3 gives the full variable domain: DAGVTQSPTHLIKTRGQQVTLRCSPKSGHDTVSWYQQALGQGPQFIFQYYEEEERQRGNFPDRFSGHQFPNYSSELNVNALLLGDSALYLCASSLGLSGNTIYFGEGSWLTVV.

The chain couples TRBV6-1 to TRBJ1-4; 9 positions match TRBD1. This CDR3 has 15 residues. Losses at the gene ends were 4 bases for V and 5 bases for J; bases not matched to a gene: 5. Germline V lookup: CDR1 MNHNS, CDR2 SASEGT. The CDR3 sequence: CASSGGGTGNEKLFF. The CDR3 DNA is TGTGCCAGCAGTGGAGGGGGGACAGGGAATGAAAAACTGTTTTTT.

The V call is TRBV6-1, the J call TRBJ2-1, with 8 bases identical to TRBD1. The CDR3 totals 13 residues. Trimming at V came to 9 bases and at J to 7 bases, leaving 8 bases not matched to a gene. The germline gives CDR1 MNHNS, CDR2 SASEGT. CDR3 sequence (DNA): TGTGCCAGTCGGACAGGGATTTGGAATGAGCAGTTCTTC. Protein product: CASRTGIWNEQFF.

The CDR3 bases are TGTGCCAGCACGGGAACAGGGAGGGTTTACGAGCAGTACTTC. Translated: CASTGTGRVYEQYF. The rearrangement joins TRBV28 to TRBJ2-7; the D gene is possibly TRBD2 (7 bases). CDR1 is MDHEN and CDR2 is SYDVKM in the germline V gene. Trimming shortened V by 7 bases and J by 4 bases, and 17 bases separated the two germline ends. This CDR3 comprises 14 residues.

The chain couples TRBV13 to TRBJ1-2; 7 bases fit TRBD1. CDR1 PRHDT and CDR2 FYEKMQ come from the germline V gene (reference sequence). The CDR3 length is 13 residues. V dropped 5 bases and J dropped 8; count of bases not matched to a gene: 8. CDR3 loop: CASSHWNRGGYTF. In DNA form, the CDR3 reads TGTGCCAGCAGCCATTGGAACAGGGGCGGCTACACCTTC.

This chain uses TRBV2 with TRBJ1-2, with 8 bases matching TRBD1. In germline, CDR1 is SNHLY, CDR2 FYNNEI. V lost 1 base to trimming and J lost 9 bases; unmatched junction nucleotides: 4. The CDR3 has 13 residues. CDR3 residues: CASSEGRGRSYTF. For the CDR3, the DNA is TGTGCCAGCAGTGAAGGCAGGGGGCGCAGCTACACCTTC.

V usage is TRBV28 and J usage is TRBJ1-4; 7 nucleotides match TRBD1. V lost 7 bases and J lost 5; bases outside the gene matches: 7. Germline lookup yields CDR1 MDHEN and CDR2 SYDVKM. The CDR3 extends over 14 amino acids. The CDR3 protein is CASTPWDRNEKLFF. As DNA, the CDR3 is TGTGCCAGCACTCCCTGGGACAGAAATGAAAAACTGTTTTTT.

This clone has more than one count but fewer than ten. This chain connects TRBV14 to TRBJ1-2; 9 bases fit TRBD1. J lost 8 bases, V lost 1 base, and 8 bases had no gene match. CDR1 and CDR2 from the germline V gene are SGHDN and FVKESK. CDR3 length equals 15 residues. The CDR3 protein is CASSQVGTGFYGYTF. CDR3 nucleotides: TGTGCCAGCAGCCAAGTAGGGACAGGGTTCTACGGCTACACCTTC.

The V and J genes are TRBV5-4 and TRBJ2-2, with TRBD2 matching over 12 bases. There are 17 residues in the CDR3. J lost 6 bases, V lost 0 bases, and 6 bases had no gene match. The germline CDR1 and CDR2 sequences are SGHNT and YYREEE (reference sequence). Here the CDR3 reads CASSLGGLAGIAGELFF. DNA of the CDR3: TGTGCCAGCAGCTTGGGTGGACTAGCGGGAATTGCCGGGGAGCTGTTTTTT.

V usage is TRBV5-6 and J usage is TRBJ1-5; D not resolved. V was cut by 0 bases and J by 4 bases, with 11 bases left in between. Per the germline V gene, CDR1 is SGHDT and CDR2 is YYEEEE. The CDR3 is made up of 15 amino acids. The CDR3 sequence is CASSLAGDINQPQHF. The CDR3 coding sequence is TGTGCCAGCAGCTTGGCCGGTGACATTAATCAGCCCCAGCATTTT.

This rearrangement joins TRBV11-2 to TRBJ2-7; 8 bases are a match to TRBD1. V was pared by 5 bases and J by 6 bases, with 9 bases of the junction left unmatched. This CDR3 spans 14 amino acids. Germline CDR1 reads SGHAT; CDR2 reads FQNNGV. The CDR3 here is CASSRRTGMGEQYF. The CDR3 DNA reads TGTGCCAGCAGCAGGAGGACAGGGATGGGCGAGCAGTACTTC.

The V gene is TRBV7-2, the J gene TRBJ2-1, with 8 bases lining up with TRBD1. Germline CDR1 is SGHTA and CDR2 is FQGNSA. V lost 3 bases and J lost 4; bases outside the gene matches: 8. The CDR3 is 16 amino acids. Here the CDR3 reads CASSFRGPTVYNEQFF. CDR3 in DNA: TGTGCCAGCAGCTTCAGGGGGCCCACCGTTTACAATGAGCAGTTCTTC.

V and J are TRBV11-2 and TRBJ2-7; 9 bases are shared with TRBD2. The germline CDR1 and CDR2 sequences are SGHAT and FQNNGV. V trimming: 3 bases; J trimming: 3 bases; junction bases outside the gene matches: 6. The length of the CDR3 is 15 residues. Here the CDR3 DNA reads TGTGCCAGCAGCTTGCAAGCGGGGGGCAGCTACGAGCAGTACTTC. Its protein is CASSLQAGGSYEQYF.

This clone has just a few counts. This chain connects TRBV6-5 to TRBJ2-7, with 12 bases that match TRBD1. V was clipped by 4 bases and J by 2 bases; unmatched bases: 3. The length of the CDR3 is 15 residues. The V gene's germline CDR1 is MNHEY and CDR2 SVGAGI. The CDR3 spells CASSSGTGGPYEQYF. CDR3 bases: TGTGCCAGCAGTTCAGGGACAGGGGGCCCCTACGAGCAGTACTTC.

V gene TRBV5-4 combines with J gene TRBJ2-4; the match to TRBD2 covers 9 bases. V trimming: 4 bases; J trimming: 4 bases; junction bases outside the gene matches: 3. This CDR3 comprises 14 residues. Per the germline V gene, CDR1 is SGHNT and CDR2 is YYREEE (reference sequence). The CDR3 region is CASSQTSGKNIQYF. CDR3 in DNA: TGTGCCAGCAGCCAGACTAGCGGAAAAAACATTCAGTACTTC.

This clone was counted only a few times. The chain couples TRBV4-3 to TRBJ1-2; 7 bases map to TRBD1. Trimming at V came to 6 bases and at J to 5 bases, leaving 3 bases not matched to a gene. The CDR3 spans 12 residues. CDR1 and CDR2 (germline): LGHNA, YSLEER. CDR3 nucleotide sequence: TGCGCCAGCAGAGACAGGGAGTATGGCTACACCTTC. Amino acid sequence: CASRDREYGYTF.

This clone appeared once. The J gene is TRBJ2-3, the V gene TRBV6-6; 11 bases map to TRBD2. Germline-derived CDR1 and CDR2 are MNHNY and SVGAGI (reference sequence). The J segment lost 1 base and the V segment lost 5 bases, leaving 2 bases of the junction unmatched. The length of the CDR3 is 15 residues. DNA of the CDR3: TGTGCCAGCAGTAATAGCGGGGGGGGCACAGATACGCAGTATTTT. It codes for CASSNSGGGTDTQYF.

In DNA form, the CDR3 reads TGTGCCAGCAGCCCAGGACAAGATAACTATGGCTACACCTTC. Translating gives CASSPGQDNYGYTF. The chain links TRBV7-9 to TRBJ1-2, with a possible D match to TRBD1 (5 bases). The CDR3 consists of 14 residues. V gave up 5 bases and J gave up 1 base, with 11 bases separating them. CDR1 and CDR2 (germline): SEHNR, FQNEAQ (reference sequence).

This clone was found a few times. V usage is TRBV18 and J usage is TRBJ1-1, with 9 bases lining up with TRBD1. V trimming: 3 bases; J trimming: 6 bases; junction bases outside the gene matches: 8. The CDR3 consists of 15 residues. Per the germline V gene, CDR1 is KGHSH and CDR2 is LQKENI. The CDR3: CASSPRPQGASEAFF. CDR3 bases: TGTGCCAGCTCACCTAGACCACAGGGGGCGTCTGAAGCTTTCTTT.

The chain uses TRBV2 and TRBJ1-6; TRBD1 matches 7 bases. This CDR3 has 15 amino acids. The germline V gene has CDR1 SNHLY and CDR2 FYNNEI. Trimming took 8 bases from V and 9 from J; bases not matched to a gene: 13. In DNA form, the CDR3 reads TGTGCCAGCGCCAAGACAGGGCCTCGGAGTTCACCCCTCCACTTT. Translated: CASAKTGPRSSPLHF.

The chain combines TRBV2 with TRBJ2-3; 10 nucleotides match TRBD1. This CDR3 has 16 residues. With 4 bases clipped from V and 5 bases from J, the junction kept 9 bases outside the gene matches. The germline gives CDR1 SNHLY, CDR2 FYNNEI. In nucleotides, the CDR3 is TGTGCCAGCAGTGTCGGGGGACAGGGGCGCGGAGATACGCAGTATTTT. This translates into CASSVGGQGRGDTQYF.

This chain joins TRBV28 and TRBJ2-5, with 8 bases fitting TRBD1. CDR1 is MDHEN and CDR2 is SYDVKM in the germline V gene. There are 15 residues in the CDR3. V shed 1 base and J 2 bases; nucleotides not matched to a gene: 3. DNA for the CDR3: TGTGCCAGCAGTTTATTGTACAGGGGGCAAGAGACCCAGTACTTC. This sequence encodes CASSLLYRGQETQYF.